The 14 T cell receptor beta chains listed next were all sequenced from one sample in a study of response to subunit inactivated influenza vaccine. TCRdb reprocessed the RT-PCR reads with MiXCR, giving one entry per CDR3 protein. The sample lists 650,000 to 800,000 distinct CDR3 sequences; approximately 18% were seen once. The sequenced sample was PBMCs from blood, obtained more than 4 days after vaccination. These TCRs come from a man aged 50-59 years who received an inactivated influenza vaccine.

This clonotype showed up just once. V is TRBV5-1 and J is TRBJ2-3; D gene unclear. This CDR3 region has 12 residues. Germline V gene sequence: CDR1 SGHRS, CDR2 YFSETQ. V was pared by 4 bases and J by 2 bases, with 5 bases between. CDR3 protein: CASSHNTDTQYF. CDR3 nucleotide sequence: TGCGCCAGCAGCCACAACACAGATACGCAGTATTTT.

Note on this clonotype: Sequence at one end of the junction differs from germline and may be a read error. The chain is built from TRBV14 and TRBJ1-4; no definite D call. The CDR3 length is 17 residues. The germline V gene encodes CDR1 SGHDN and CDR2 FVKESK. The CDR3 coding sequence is TGTGCCAGCAGCAAAGAACTCTCTGCCGCATATAATGAAAAACTGTTTTTT. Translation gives CASSKELSAAYNEKLFF.

CDR3 coding DNA: TGTGCCAGCAGCCAAACTAGCGGAATCACAGATACGCAGTATTTT. It yields the protein CASSQTSGITDTQYF. This chain links TRBV3-1 with TRBJ2-3; the match to TRBD2 covers 8 bases. Germline V lookup: CDR1 LGHDT, CDR2 YNNKEL (reference sequence). V lost 2 bases to trimming and J lost 2 bases; unmatched junction nucleotides: 3. The CDR3 spans 15 residues.

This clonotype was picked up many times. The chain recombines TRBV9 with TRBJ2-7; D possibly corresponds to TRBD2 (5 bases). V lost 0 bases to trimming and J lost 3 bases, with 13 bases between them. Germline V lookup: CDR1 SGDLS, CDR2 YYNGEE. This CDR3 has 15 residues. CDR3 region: CASSVDGNSYYEQYF. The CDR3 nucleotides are TGTGCCAGCAGCGTAGACGGGAACTCCTACTACGAGCAGTACTTC.

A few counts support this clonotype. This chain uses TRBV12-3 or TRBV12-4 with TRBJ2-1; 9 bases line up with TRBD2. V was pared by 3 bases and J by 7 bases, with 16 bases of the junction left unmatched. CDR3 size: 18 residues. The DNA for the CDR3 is TGTGCCAGCAGTTTTTTTTTCTCGGGCGGGGGGGTAGGTAATGAGCAGTTCTTC. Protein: CASSFFFSGGGVGNEQFF.

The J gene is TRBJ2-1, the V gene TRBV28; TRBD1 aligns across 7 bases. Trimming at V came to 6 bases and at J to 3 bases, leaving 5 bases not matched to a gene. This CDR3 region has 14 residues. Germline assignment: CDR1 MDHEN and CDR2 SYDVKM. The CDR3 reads CASRRQGFYNEQFF. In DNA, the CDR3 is TGTGCCAGCAGAAGACAGGGTTTCTACAATGAGCAGTTCTTC.

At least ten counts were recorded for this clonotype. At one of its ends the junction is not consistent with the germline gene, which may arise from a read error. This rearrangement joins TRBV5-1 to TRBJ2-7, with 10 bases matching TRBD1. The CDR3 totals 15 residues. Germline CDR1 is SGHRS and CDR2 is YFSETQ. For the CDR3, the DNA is TGCGCCAGCTGCTTAGGGGACAGGGGTCGGGACGAGCAGTACTTC. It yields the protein CASCLGDRGRDEQYF. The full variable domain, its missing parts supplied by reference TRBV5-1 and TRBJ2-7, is KAGVTQTPRYLIKTRGQQVTLSCSPISGHRSVSWYQQTPGQGLQFLFEYFSETQRNKGNFPGRFSGRQFSNSRSEMNVSTLELGDSALYLCASCLGDRGRDEQYFGPGTRLTVT.

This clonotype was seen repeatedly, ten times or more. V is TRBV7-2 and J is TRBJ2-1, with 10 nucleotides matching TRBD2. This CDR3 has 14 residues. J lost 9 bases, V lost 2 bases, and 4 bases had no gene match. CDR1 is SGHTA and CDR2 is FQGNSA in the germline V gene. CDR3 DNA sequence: TGTGCCAGCAGCTTACTCCTAGCGGGAGTTGAGCAGTTCTTC. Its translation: CASSLLLAGVEQFF. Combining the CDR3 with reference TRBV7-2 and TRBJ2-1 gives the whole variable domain GAGVSQSPSNKVTEKGKDVELRCDPISGHTALYWYRQSLGQGLEFLIYFQGNSAPDKSGLPSDRFSAERTGGSVSTLTIQRTQQEDSAVYLCASSLLLAGVEQFFGPGTRLTVL.

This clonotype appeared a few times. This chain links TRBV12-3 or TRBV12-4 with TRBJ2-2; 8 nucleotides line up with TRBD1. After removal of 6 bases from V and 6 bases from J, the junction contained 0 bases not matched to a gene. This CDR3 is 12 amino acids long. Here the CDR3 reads CASRDRAGELFF. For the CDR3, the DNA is TGTGCCAGCAGGGACAGGGCCGGGGAGCTGTTTTTT.

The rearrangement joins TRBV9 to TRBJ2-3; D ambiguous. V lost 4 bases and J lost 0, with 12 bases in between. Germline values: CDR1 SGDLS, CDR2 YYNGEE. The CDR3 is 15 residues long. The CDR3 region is CASSIRQASTDTQYF. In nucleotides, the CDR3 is TGTGCCAGCAGCATCAGACAAGCTAGCACAGATACGCAGTATTTT.

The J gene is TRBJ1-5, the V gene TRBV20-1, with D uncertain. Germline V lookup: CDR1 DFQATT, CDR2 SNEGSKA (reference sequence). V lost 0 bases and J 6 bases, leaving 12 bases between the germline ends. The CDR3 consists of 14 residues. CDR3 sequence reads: CSARDWGSGQPQHF. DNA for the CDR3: TGCAGTGCTAGAGATTGGGGAAGCGGTCAGCCCCAGCATTTT.

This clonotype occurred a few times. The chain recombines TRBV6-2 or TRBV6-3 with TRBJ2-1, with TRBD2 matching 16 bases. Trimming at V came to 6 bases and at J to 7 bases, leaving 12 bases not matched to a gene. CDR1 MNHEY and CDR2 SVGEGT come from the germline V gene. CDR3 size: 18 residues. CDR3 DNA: TGTGCCAGCAGCCGGGGGACTAGCGGGAGGGTCCTACGAAATGAGCAGTTCTTC. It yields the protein CASSRGTSGRVLRNEQFF.

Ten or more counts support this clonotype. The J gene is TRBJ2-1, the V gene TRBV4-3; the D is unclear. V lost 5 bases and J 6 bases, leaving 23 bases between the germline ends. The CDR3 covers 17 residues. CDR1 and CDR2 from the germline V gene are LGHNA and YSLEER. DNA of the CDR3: TGCGCCAGCAGCAACAAGATCGGAACCCGAGATACCAATGAGCAGTTCTTC. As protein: CASSNKIGTRDTNEQFF.

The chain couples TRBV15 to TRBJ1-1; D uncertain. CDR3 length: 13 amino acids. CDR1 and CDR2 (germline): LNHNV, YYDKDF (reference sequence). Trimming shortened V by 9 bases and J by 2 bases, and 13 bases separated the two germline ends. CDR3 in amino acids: CATRTARNTEAFF. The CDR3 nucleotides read TGTGCCACTCGGACGGCACGCAACACTGAAGCTTTCTTT. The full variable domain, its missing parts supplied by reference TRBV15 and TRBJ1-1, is DAMVIQNPRYQVTQFGKPVTLSCSQTLNHNVMYWYQQKSSQAPKLLFHYYDKDFNNEADTPDNFQSRRPNTSFCFLDIRSPGLGDTAMYLCATRTARNTEAFFGQGTRLTVV.